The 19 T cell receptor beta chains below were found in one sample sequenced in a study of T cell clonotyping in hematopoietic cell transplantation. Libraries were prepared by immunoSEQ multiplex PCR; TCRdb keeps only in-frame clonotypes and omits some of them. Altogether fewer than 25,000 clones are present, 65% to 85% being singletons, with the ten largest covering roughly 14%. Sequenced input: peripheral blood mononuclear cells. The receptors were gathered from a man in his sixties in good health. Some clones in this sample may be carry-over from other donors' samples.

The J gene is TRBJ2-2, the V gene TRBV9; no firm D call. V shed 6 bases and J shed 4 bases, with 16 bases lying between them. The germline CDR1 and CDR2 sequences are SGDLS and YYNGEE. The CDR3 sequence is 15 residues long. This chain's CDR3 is CASTVKDASTGELFF. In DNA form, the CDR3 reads TGTGCCAGCACGGTGAAGGACGCTTCCACCGGGGAGCTGTTTTTT.

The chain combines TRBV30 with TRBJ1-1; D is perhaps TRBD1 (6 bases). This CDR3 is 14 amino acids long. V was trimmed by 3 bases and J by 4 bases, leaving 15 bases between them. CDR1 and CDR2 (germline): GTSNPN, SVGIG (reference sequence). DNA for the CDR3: TGTGCCTGGAGACTCAGGGGATGGGCCACTGAAGCTTTCTTT. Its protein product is CAWRLRGWATEAFF.

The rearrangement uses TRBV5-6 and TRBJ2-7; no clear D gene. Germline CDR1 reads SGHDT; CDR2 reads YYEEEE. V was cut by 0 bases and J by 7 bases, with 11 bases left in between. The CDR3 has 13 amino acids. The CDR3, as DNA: TGTGCCAGCAGCTTGGCCGCGAGTGCGGAGCAGTACTTC. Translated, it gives CASSLAASAEQYF.

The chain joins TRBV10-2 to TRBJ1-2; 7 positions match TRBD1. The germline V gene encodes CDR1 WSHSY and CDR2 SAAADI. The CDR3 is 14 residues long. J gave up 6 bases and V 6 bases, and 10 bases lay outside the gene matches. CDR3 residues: CASRRRQGMDGYTF. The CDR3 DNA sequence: TGCGCCAGCAGAAGAAGACAGGGTATGGATGGCTACACCTTC.

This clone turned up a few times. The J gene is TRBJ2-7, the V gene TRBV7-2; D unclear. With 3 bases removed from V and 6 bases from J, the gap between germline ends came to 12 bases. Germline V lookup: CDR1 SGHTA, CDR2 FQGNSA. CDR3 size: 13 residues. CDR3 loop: CASSFTQASEQYF. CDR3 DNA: TGTGCCAGCAGCTTTACTCAGGCCTCCGAGCAGTACTTC.

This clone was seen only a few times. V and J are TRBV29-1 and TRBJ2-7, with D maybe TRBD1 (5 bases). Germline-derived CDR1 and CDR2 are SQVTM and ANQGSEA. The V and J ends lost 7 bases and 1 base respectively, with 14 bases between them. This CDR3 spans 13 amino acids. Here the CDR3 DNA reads TGCAGCGGAGTCGGACACGGATCCTACGAGCAGTACTTC. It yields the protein CSGVGHGSYEQYF.

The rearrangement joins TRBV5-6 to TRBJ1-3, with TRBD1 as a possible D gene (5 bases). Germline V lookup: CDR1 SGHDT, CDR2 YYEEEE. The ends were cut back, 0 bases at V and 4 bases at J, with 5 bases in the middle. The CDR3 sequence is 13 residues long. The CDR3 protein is CASSLGQGNTIYF. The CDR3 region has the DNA TGTGCCAGCAGCTTGGGACAGGGAAACACCATATATTTT.

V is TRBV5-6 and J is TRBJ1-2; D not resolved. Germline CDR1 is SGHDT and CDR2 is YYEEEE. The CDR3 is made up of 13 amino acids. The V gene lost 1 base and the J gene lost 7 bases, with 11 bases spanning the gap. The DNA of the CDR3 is TGTGCCAGCAGCTTGTTGACTCTGGGTGGCTACACCTTC. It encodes CASSLLTLGGYTF.

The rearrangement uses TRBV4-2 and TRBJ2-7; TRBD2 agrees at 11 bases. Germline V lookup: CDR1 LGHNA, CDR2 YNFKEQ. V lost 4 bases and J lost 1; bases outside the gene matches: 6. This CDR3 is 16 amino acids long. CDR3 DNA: TGTGCCAGCAGCCGCAGTTCTAGCGGGAGGTCCTACGAGCAGTACTTC. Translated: CASSRSSSGRSYEQYF.

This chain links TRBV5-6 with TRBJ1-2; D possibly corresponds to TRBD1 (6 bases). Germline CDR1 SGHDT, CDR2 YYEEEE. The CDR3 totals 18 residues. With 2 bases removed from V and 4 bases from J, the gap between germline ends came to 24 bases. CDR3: CASSFSRDTGLGGYGYTF. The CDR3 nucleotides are TGTGCCAGCAGCTTTTCCCGGGACACCGGTCTTGGGGGCTATGGCTACACCTTC.

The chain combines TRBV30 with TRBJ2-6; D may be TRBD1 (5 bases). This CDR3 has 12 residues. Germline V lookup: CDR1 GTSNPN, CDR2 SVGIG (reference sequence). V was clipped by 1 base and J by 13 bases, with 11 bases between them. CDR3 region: CAWSDRQKVLTF. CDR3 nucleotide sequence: TGTGCCTGGAGTGACCGACAGAAAGTCCTGACTTTC.

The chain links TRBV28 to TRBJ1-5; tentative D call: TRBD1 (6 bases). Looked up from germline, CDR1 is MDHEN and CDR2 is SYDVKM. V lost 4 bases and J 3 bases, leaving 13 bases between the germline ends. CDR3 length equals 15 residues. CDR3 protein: CASSSPGGPNQPQHF. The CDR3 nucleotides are TGTGCCAGCAGTTCCCCCGGGGGCCCCAATCAGCCCCAGCATTTT.

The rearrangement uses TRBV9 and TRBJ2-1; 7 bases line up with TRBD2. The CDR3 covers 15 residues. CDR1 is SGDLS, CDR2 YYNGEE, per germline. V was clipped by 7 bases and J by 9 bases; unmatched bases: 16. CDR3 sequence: CASGMGGLPGGEQFF. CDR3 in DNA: TGTGCCAGCGGAATGGGGGGACTACCCGGGGGTGAGCAGTTCTTC.

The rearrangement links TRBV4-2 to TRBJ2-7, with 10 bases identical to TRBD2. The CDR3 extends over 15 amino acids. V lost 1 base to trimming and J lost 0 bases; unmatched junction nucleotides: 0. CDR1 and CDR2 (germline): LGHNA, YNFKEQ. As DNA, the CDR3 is TGTGCCAGCAGCCAAGGACTAGCGGGCTCCTACGAGCAGTACTTC. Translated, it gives CASSQGLAGSYEQYF.

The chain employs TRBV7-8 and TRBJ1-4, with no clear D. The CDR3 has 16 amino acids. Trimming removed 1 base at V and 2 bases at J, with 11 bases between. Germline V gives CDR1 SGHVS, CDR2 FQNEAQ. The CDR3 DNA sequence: TGTGCCAGCAGCTTAGGTGAAGGGTGGACTAATGAAAAACTGTTTTTT. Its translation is CASSLGEGWTNEKLFF.

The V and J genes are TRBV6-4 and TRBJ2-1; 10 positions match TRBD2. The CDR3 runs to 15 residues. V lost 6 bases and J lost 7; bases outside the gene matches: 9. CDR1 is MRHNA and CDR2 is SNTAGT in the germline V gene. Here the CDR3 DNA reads TGTGCCAGCAGAATAGTAGCGGGAGGCGGTAATGAGCAGTTCTTC. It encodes CASRIVAGGGNEQFF.

CDR3 protein: CASSSLRGRGANVLTF. The DNA for the CDR3 is TGTGCCAGCAGTTCCCTGCGGGGGCGCGGGGCCAACGTCCTGACTTTC. The chain recombines TRBV28 with TRBJ2-6, with D maybe TRBD2 (7 bases). V lost 4 bases and J 4 bases, leaving 14 bases between the germline ends. Germline values: CDR1 MDHEN, CDR2 SYDVKM. The CDR3 covers 16 residues.

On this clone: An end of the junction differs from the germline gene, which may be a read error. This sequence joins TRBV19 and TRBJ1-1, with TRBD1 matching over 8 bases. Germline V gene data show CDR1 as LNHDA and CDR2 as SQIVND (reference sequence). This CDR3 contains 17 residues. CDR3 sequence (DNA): TGTGCCAGTAGTGCAAACAAATGGTCGGGACAGGCGGTCAACGTGATCTTT. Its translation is CASSANKWSGQAVNVIF.

The CDR3 DNA sequence: TGTGCCAGCAGCCCCAACGGGGACAGGGTAGATCAGCCCCAGCATTTT. It is translated as CASSPNGDRVDQPQHF. The rearrangement uses TRBV7-6 and TRBJ1-5; 9 bases are shared with TRBD1. The germline CDR1 and CDR2 sequences are SGHVS and FNYEAQ. With 5 bases clipped from V and 5 bases from J, the junction kept 10 bases outside the gene matches. The CDR3 spans 16 residues.